This T cell receptor (beta chain) was sequenced for a study of shared clonotypes between healthy human individuals. General study points: Sequencing depth was a factor that was expected to affect clonotype sharing among donors. Shared clonotypes across all four donors exceeded non-shared ones in generation probability.

As regards this clone: Its specificity is unknown.

Some clones are missing from TCRdb's copy, which holds only in-frame ones; the method was immunoSEQ multiplex PCR. Of some 1,100,000 clones in the sample, roughly 74% were seen once. With 6 bases removed from V and 3 bases from J, the gap between germline ends came to 15 bases. Germline lookup yields CDR1 MNHEY and CDR2 SVGAGI. This CDR3 has 15 residues. The chain couples TRBV6-5 to TRBJ2-1, with TRBD2 as a possible D gene (6 bases). The sequence derives from a man between 18 and 29 years old in good health. Some clones in this sample may be carry-over from other donors' samples. The sample comprised memory CD4+ T cells from PBMCs. Subset defined: CD45RA-negative fraction. The chain's CDR3 is CASSLSGPNYNEQFF. The CDR3 DNA reads as TGTGCCAGCAGCCTTAGCGGACCCAACTACAATGAGCAGTTCTTC.